This T cell receptor (beta chain) is drawn from a study of T cell responses to AZD1222 COVID-19 vaccine. Study findings and constraints: The reported proportion of spike-specific TCRs targeting unmutated variant regions was nearly half. When two AZD1222 doses had been given, Spike-specific TCR breadth and depth rose. Clonal diversity was possibly underestimated; the donors were predominantly white British and more often female.

The germline V gene encodes CDR1 SGHRS and CDR2 YFSETQ. CDR3 length equals 15 residues. Trimming left V 3 bases short and J 10 bases short, with 17 bases between. As for this clone: Its antigen remains unknown.

Clones were read by immunoSEQ multiplex PCR, and TCRdb kept only the in-frame ones, dropping some. The sample yields about 140,000 clones, more than 80% seen once. The chain links TRBV5-1 to TRBJ1-6; D might be TRBD1 (6 bases). Sequenced here: peripheral blood, sampled 28 days after the second dose of the MenACWY control vaccine. The receptor comes from an adult who received the MenACWY meningococcal vaccine as a control. The CDR3 nucleotides are TGCGCCAGCAGCTCCCCGGGAGGGGGTGGATCACCCCTCCACTTT. Its protein product is CASSSPGGGGSPLHF.